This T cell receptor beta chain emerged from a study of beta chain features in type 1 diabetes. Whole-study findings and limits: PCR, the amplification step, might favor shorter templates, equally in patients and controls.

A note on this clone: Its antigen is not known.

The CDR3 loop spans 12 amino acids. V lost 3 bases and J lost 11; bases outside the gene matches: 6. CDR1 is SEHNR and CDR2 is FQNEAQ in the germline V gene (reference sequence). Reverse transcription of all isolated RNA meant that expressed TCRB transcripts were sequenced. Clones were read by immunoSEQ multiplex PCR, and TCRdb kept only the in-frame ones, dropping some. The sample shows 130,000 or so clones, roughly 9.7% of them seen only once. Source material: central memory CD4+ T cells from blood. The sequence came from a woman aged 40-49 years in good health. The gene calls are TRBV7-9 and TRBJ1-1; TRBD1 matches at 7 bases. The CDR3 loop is CASSFQGGEAFF. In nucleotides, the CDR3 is TGTGCCAGCAGCTTTCAAGGGGGCGAGGCTTTCTTT.